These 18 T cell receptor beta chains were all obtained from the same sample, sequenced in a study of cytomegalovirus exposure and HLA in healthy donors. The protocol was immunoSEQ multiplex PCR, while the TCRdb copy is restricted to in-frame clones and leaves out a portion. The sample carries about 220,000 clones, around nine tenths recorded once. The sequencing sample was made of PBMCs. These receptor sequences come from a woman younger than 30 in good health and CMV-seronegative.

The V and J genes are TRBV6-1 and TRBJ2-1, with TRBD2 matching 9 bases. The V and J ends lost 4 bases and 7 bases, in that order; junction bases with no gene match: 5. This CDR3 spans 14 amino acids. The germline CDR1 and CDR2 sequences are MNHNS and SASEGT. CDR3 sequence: CASSVLAGANEQFF. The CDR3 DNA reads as TGTGCCAGCAGTGTTTTAGCGGGAGCTAATGAGCAGTTCTTC.

The CDR3, as DNA: TGCGCCAGCAGCTTGGGAACCAGCGGGAGGGCCGGAAACGGGGAGCTGTTTTTT. Its translation: CASSLGTSGRAGNGELFF. The chain couples TRBV5-1 to TRBJ2-2, with 10 bases that match TRBD2. Losses at the gene ends were 0 bases for V and 7 bases for J; bases not matched to a gene: 12. The CDR3 has 18 residues. Germline assignment: CDR1 SGHRS and CDR2 YFSETQ.

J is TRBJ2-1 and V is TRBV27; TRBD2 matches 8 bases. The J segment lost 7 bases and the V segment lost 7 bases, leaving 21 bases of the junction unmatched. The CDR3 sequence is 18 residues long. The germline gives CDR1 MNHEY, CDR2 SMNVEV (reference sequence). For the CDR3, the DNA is TGTGCCAGCAAACCGCTTCTCGCGGGAGGAACTGGTGATAATGAGCAGTTCTTC. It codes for CASKPLLAGGTGDNEQFF.

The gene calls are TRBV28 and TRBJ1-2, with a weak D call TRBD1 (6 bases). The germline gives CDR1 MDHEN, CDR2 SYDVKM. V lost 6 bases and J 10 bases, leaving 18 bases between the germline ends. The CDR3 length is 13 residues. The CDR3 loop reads CASRQGITRSYTF. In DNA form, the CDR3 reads TGTGCCAGCAGGCAGGGGATCACTAGATCCTACACCTTC.

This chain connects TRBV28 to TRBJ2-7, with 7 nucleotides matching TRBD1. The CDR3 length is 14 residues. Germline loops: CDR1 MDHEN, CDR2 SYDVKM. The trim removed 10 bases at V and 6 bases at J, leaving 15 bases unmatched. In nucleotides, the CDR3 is TGTGCCACGATCGAAGGACAGGAATGGGCCGAGCAGTACTTC. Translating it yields CATIEGQEWAEQYF.

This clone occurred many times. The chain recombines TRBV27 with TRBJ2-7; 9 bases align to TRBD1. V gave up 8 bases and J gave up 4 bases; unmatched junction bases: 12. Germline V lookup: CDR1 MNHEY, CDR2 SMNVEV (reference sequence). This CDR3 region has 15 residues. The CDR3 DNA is TGTGCCAGCCGCCTAAGGGACAGGGTTAGATACGAGCAGTACTTC. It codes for CASRLRDRVRYEQYF.

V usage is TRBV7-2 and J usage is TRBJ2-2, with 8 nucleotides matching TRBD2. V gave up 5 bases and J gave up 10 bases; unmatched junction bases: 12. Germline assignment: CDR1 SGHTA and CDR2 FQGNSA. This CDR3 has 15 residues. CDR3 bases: TGTGCCAGCAGCGAGAGACCAGCGGGAGTTGAGGAGCTGTTTTTT. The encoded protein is CASSERPAGVEELFF.

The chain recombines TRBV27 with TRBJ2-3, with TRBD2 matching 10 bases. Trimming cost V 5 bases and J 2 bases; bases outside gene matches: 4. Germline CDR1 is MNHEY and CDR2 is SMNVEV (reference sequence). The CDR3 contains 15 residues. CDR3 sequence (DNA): TGTGCCAGCAGTGACCTAGCGGGAGTCACAGATACGCAGTATTTT. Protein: CASSDLAGVTDTQYF.

The CDR3 region is CASSIISDGGRPQHF. As DNA, the CDR3 is TGTGCCAGTAGTATCATATCAGACGGGGGAAGGCCCCAGCATTTT. This sequence joins TRBV19 and TRBJ1-5; possibly TRBD1 for D (5 bases). This CDR3 comprises 15 residues. The V gene lost 3 bases and the J gene lost 9 bases, with 18 bases spanning the gap. Per germline, CDR1 LNHDA and CDR2 SQIVND (reference sequence).

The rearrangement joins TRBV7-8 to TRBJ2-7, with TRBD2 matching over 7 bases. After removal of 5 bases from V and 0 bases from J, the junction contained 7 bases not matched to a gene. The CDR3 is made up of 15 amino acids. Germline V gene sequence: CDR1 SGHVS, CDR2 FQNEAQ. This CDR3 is CASSPGVAGSYEQYF. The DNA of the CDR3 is TGTGCCAGCAGCCCCGGGGTAGCGGGCTCCTACGAGCAGTACTTC.

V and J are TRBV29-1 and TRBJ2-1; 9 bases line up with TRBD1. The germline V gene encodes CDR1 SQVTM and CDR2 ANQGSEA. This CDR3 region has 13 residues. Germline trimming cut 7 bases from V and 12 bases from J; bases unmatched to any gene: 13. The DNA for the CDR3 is TGCAGCGGAACCGGGACAGGGACCTTCGGGCAGTTCTTC. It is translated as CSGTGTGTFGQFF.

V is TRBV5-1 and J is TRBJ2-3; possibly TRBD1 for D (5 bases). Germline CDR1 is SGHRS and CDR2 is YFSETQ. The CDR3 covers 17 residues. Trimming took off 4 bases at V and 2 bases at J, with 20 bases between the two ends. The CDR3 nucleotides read TGCGCCAGCAGCCGACCCCTCCCGACAGACTTCACAGATACGCAGTATTTT. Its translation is CASSRPLPTDFTDTQYF.

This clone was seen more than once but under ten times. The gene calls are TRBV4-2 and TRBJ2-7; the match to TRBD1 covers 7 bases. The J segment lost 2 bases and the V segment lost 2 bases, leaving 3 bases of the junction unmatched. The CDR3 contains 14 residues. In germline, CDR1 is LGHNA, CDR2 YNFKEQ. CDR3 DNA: TGTGCCAGCAGCCAATGGACAGGACCCTACGAGCAGTACTTC. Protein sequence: CASSQWTGPYEQYF.

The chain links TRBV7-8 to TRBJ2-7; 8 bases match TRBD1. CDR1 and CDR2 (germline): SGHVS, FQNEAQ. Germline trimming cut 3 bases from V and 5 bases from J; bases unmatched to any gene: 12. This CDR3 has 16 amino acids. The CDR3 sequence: CASSFLSDRVNNEQYF. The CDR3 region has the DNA TGTGCCAGCAGCTTTCTCTCGGACAGGGTGAACAACGAGCAGTACTTC.

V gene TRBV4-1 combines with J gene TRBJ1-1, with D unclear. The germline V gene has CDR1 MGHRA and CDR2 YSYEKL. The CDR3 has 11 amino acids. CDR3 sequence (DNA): TGCGATAGCGCCGAGGACACTGAAGCTTTCTTT. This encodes CDSAEDTEAFF.

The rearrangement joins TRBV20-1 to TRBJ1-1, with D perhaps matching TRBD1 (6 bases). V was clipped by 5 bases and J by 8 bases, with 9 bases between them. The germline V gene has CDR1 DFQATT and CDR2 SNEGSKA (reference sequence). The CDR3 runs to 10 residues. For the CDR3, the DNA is TGCAGTGCTCAGGGGTACGAAGCTTTCTTT. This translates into CSAQGYEAFF.

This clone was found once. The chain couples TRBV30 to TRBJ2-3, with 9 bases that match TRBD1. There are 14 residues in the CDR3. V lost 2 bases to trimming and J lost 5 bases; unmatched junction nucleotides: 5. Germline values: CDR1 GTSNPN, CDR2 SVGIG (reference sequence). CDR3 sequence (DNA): TGTGCCTGGAGTACGGACAGGGGAGTAGATACGCAGTATTTT. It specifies CAWSTDRGVDTQYF. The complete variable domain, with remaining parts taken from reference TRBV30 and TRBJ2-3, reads SQTIHQWPATLVQPVGSPLSLECTVEGTSNPNLYWYRQAAGRGLQLLFYSVGIGQISSEVPQNLSASRPQDRQFILSSKKLLLSDSGFYLCAWSTDRGVDTQYFGPGTRLTVL.

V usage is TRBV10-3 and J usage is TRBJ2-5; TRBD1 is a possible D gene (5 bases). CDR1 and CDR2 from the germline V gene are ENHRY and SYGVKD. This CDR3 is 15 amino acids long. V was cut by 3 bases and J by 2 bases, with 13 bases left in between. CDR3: CAISERGTFQETQYF. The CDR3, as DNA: TGTGCCATCAGTGAAAGGGGAACCTTTCAAGAGACCCAGTACTTC.